The rows below give T cell receptor beta chains drawn from one sample of a study of circulating and synovial CD4+ cells in juvenile arthritis. Some clones are missing from TCRdb's copy, which holds only in-frame ones; the method was immunoSEQ multiplex PCR. The top ten hold 0.15% to 0.2% of the sample, which has about 34,000 clones, roughly 96% seen once. Sequenced sample: CD4+ T cells from blood. The source of these receptors is a human donor with juvenile idiopathic arthritis. CDR3s include the opening cysteine and the closing phenylalanine or tryptophan. Clone sizes are given selectively: once, few, many, or a class where the clone is expanded.

V gene,clone size,J gene,CDR3 length,CDR3 protein
TRBV5-1,-,TRBJ2-1,11,CASSSEGQCFF
TRBV5-6,-,TRBJ2-7,14,CASSLFGRDYEQYF
TRBV19,-,TRBJ1-5,14,CASGGGQGYQPQHF
TRBV28,-,TRBJ1-1,14,CASSLLRQGTEAFF
TRBV28,-,TRBJ1-2,8,CSDEGYTF
TRBV7-8,-,TRBJ2-7,13,CASSLLAGVEQYF
TRBV15,-,TRBJ2-1,15,CATSREQGSTNEQFF
TRBV7-2,-,TRBJ2-5,17,CASSPGSGTGTKKTQYF
TRBV19,-,TRBJ1-1,14,CASRLTGGNTEAFF
TRBV5-1,-,TRBJ2-3,16,CASSLLPSGSTDTQYF
TRBV7-3,-,TRBJ2-1,14,CASSYGLAGDEQFF
TRBV5-1,-,TRBJ1-3,14,CASSDTGSGNTIYF
TRBV28,-,TRBJ1-2,14,CASSFVRGNYGYTF
TRBV28,-,TRBJ1-4,15,CASRYPGVSNEKLFF
TRBV4-1,once,TRBJ2-7,14,CASSQGDRGYEQYF
TRBV5-1,-,TRBJ1-4,15,CASSPGHPLNEKLFF
TRBV7-3,-,TRBJ1-1,14,CASSLGGPNTEAFF
TRBV6-1,-,TRBJ2-3,18,CASSESTGQGFFSDTQYF
TRBV30,-,TRBJ1-2,14,CAWTVGSTRGGYTF
TRBV19,-,TRBJ1-5,14,CASGSGHNNQPQHF
TRBV18,-,TRBJ1-2,15,CASSPTGVPNYGYTF
TRBV6-5,once,TRBJ1-1,11,CASMRSREAFF
TRBV6-5,-,TRBJ1-1,13,CASSYSRDTEAFF
TRBV5-4,-,TRBJ1-1,16,CASSPPPNAGITEAFF
TRBV6-5,once,TRBJ1-1,16,CASSYSSLTVSPIAFF
TRBV10-1,-,TRBJ1-2,11,CASSRDYGYTF
TRBV7-9,-,TRBJ1-3,15,CASSSTSKTRNTIYF
TRBV14,-,TRBJ1-1,14,CASSVGPGKTEAFF
TRBV21-1,-,TRBJ2-6,20,CASSREKNREGRFGANVLTF
TRBV28,-,TRBJ1-2,13,CASSLGASGGYTF
TRBV23-1,-,TRBJ1-2,13,CARSLTDPYGYTF
TRBV4-2,-,TRBJ1-6,15,CASSPGTGGNSPLHF
TRBV7-2,-,TRBJ1-2,13,CASSPGQGYGYTF